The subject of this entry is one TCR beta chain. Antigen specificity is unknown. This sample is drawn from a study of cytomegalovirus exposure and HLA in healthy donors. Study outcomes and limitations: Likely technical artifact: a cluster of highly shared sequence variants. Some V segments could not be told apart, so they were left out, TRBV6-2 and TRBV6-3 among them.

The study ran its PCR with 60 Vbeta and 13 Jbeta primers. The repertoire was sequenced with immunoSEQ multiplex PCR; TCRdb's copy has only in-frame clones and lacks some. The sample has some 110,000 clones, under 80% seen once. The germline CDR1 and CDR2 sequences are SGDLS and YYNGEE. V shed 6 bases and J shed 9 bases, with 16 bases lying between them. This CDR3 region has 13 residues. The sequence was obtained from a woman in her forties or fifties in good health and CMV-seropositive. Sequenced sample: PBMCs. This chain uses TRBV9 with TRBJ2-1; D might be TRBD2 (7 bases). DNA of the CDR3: TGTGCCAGCACGGCAGGGGAGGGGAGTGAGCAGTTCTTC. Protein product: CASTAGEGSEQFF.